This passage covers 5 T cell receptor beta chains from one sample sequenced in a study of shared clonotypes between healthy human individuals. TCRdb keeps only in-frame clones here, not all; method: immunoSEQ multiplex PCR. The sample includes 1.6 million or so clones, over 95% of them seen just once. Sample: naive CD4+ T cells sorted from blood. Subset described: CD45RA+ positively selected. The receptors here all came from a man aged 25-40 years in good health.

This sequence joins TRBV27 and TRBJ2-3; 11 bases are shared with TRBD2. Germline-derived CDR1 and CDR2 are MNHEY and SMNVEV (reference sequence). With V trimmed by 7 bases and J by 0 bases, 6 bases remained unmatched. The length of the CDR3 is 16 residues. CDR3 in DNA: TGTGCCAGCAAACCATTAGCGGGAGGGAGCACAGATACGCAGTATTTT. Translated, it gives CASKPLAGGSTDTQYF.

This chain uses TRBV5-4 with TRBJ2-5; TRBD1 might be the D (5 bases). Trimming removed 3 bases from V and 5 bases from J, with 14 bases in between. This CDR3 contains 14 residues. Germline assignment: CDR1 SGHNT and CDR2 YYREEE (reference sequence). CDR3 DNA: TGTGCCAGCAGCTCGACAGCCTCCGGGGAGACCCAGTACTTC. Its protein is CASSSTASGETQYF.

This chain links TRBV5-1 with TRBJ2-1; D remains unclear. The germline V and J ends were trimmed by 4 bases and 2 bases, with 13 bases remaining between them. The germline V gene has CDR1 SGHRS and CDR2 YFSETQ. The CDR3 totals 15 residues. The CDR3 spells CASSESGVPYNEQFF. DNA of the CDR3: TGCGCCAGCAGCGAATCCGGAGTCCCCTACAATGAGCAGTTCTTC. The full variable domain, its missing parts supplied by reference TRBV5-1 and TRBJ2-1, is KAGVTQTPRYLIKTRGQQVTLSCSPISGHRSVSWYQQTPGQGLQFLFEYFSETQRNKGNFPGRFSGRQFSNSRSEMNVSTLELGDSALYLCASSESGVPYNEQFFGPGTRLTVL.

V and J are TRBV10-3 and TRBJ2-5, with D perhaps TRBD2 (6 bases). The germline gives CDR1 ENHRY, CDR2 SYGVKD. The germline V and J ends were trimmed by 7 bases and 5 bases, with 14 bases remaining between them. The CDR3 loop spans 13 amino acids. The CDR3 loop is CAITERSGETQYF. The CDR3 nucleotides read TGTGCCATCACCGAGCGGAGCGGGGAGACCCAGTACTTC.

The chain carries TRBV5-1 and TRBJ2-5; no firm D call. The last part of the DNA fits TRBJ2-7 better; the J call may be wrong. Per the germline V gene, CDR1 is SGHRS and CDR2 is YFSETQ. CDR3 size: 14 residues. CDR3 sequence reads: CASSFIQEGNEQYF. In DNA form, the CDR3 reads TGCGCCAGCAGCTTTATCCAAGAAGGAAACGAGCAGTACTTC.